The source of this T cell receptor beta chain is a study of molecular identifiers for immune sequencing clone quantification. This clonotype was observed at least ten times. Its antigen remains unknown. Study-wide points: Clones exceeding 20 RNA copies carried over 98% of effector molecules but under 1% of naive-cell molecules.

The germline V and J ends were trimmed by 4 bases and 7 bases, with 7 bases remaining between them. The length of the CDR3 is 11 residues. TCRdb called the PCR reads again in MiXCR, with one record for every CDR3 protein. Of about 510,000 distinct CDR3 sequences in the sample, less than 30% were seen once. Sequenced: naive CD8+ T cells from blood, with Jurkat cell RNA spiked in. Regarding subset: FACS-sorted CD8+CD4-CCR7+CD45RA+ naive T cells. The sequence was obtained from a human donor in good health. Some libraries in this study had Jurkat cell RNA spiked in. The chain has TRBV12-3 or TRBV12-4 and TRBJ1-1, with D hard to call. The DNA of the CDR3 is TGTGCCAGCAGTTCGACGGATGAAGCTTTCTTT. Its translation: CASSSTDEAFF.